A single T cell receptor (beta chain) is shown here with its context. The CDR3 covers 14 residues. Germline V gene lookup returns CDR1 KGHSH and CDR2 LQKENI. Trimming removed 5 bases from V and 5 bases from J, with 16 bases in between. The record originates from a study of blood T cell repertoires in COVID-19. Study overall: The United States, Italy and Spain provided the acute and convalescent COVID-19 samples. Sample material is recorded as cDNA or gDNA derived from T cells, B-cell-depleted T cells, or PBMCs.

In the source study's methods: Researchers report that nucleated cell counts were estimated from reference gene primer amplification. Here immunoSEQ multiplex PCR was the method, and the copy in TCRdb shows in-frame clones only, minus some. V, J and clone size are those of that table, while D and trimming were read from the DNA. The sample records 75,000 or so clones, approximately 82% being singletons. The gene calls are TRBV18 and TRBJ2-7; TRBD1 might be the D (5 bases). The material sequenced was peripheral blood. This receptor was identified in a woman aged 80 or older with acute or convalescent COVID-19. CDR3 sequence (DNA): TGTGCCAGCTCAGGAAACGCGCAGGGTAACGAGCAGTACTTC. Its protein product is CASSGNAQGNEQYF.